One sample yielded the 2 T cell receptor beta chains listed below, sequenced in a study of blood T cell repertoires in COVID-19. This table comes from immunoSEQ multiplex PCR, and its TCRdb copy is limited to in-frame clones, with some not included. This table has around 400,000 clones, about 90% appearing once. The sequencing input was peripheral blood. These receptors were taken from a woman aged 30 to 39 with COVID-19, enrolled during active disease.

Written as DNA, the CDR3 is TGTGCCAGCAGCCCCGGGACAGCCTCTGATGGCTACACCTTC. Its translation: CASSPGTASDGYTF. The V call is TRBV5-4, the J call TRBJ1-2, with 7 bases fitting TRBD1. With V trimmed by 4 bases and J by 6 bases, 9 bases remained unmatched. This CDR3 has 14 amino acids. CDR1 and CDR2 from the germline V gene are SGHNT and YYREEE (reference sequence). Looking up the rest from reference TRBV5-4 and TRBJ1-2 gives the full variable domain: ETGVTQSPTHLIKTRGQQVTLRCSSQSGHNTVSWYQQALGQGPQFIFQYYREEENGRGNFPPRFSGLQFPNYSSELNVNALELDDSALYLCASSPGTASDGYTFGSGTRLTVV.

The chain uses TRBV2 and TRBJ2-6; D is undetermined. Trimming left V 2 bases short and J 1 base short, with 6 bases between. The CDR3 is 15 residues long. Germline loops: CDR1 SNHLY, CDR2 FYNNEI. This CDR3 is CASSEYRSGANVLTF. DNA for the CDR3: TGTGCCAGCAGTGAATACAGATCTGGGGCCAACGTCCTGACTTTC.